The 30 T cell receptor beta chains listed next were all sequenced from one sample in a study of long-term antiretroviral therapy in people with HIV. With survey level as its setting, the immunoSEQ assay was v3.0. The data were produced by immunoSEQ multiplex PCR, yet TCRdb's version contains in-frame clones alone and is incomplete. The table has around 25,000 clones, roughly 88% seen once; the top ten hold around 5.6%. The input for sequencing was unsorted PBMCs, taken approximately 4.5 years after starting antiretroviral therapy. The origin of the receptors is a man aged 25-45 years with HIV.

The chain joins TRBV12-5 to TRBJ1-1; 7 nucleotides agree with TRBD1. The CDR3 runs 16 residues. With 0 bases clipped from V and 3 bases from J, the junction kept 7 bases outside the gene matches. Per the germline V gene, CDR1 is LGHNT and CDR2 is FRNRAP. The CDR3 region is CASGLVGGGLYTEAFF. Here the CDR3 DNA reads TGTGCTAGTGGTTTGGTAGGGGGCGGGTTGTACACTGAAGCTTTCTTT.

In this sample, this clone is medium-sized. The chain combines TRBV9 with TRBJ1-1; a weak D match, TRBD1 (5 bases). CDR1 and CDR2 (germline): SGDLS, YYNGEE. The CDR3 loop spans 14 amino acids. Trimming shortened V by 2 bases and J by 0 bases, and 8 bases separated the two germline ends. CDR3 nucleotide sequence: TGTGCCAGCAGCGTGGGGGGAGTGAACACTGAAGCTTTCTTT. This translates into CASSVGGVNTEAFF.

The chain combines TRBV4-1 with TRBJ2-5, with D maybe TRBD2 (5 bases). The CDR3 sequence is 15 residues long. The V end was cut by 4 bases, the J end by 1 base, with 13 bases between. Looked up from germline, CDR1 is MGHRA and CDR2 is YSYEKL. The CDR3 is CASSLSPGIQETQYF. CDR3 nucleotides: TGCGCCAGCAGCCTTTCACCGGGGATCCAAGAGACCCAGTACTTC.

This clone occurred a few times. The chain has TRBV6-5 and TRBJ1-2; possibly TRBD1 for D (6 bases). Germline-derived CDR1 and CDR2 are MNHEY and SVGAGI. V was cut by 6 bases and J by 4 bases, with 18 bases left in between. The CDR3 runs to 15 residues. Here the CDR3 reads CASRLQGIGGYGYTF. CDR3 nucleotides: TGTGCCAGCAGACTGCAGGGGATTGGAGGCTATGGCTACACCTTC.

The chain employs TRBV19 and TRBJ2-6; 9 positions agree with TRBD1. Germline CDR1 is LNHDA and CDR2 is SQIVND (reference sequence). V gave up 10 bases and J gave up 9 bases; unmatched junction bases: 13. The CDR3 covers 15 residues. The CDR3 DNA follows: TGTGCCACCGCTCCGGGACAGGGCGGAGGCAACGTCCTGACTTTC. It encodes CATAPGQGGGNVLTF. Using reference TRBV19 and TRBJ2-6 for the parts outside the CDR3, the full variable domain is DGGITQSPKYLFRKEGQNVTLSCEQNLNHDAMYWYRQDPGQGLRLIYYSQIVNDFQKGDIAEGYSVSREKKESFPLTVTSAQKNPTAFYLCATAPGQGGGNVLTFGAGSRLTVL.

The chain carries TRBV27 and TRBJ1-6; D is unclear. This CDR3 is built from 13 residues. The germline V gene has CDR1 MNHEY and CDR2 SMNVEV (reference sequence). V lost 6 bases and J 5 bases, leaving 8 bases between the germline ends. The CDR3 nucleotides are TGTGCCAGCAGCCGGTCGCATAATTCACCCCTCCACTTT. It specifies CASSRSHNSPLHF.

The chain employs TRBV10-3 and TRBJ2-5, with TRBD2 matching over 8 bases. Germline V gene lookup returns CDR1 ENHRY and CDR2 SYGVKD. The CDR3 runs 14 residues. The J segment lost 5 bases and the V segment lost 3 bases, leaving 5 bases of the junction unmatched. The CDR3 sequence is CAISEARGDETQYF. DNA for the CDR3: TGTGCCATCAGTGAAGCGCGGGGGGATGAGACCCAGTACTTC.

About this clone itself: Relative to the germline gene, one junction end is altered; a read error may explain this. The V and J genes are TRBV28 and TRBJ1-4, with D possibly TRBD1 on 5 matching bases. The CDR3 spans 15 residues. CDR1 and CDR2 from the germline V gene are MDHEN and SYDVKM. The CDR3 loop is CASNLGGKGSEKLFF. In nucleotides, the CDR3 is TGTGCCAGCAATTTAGGAGGGAAGGGGAGTGAAAAACTGTTTTTT.

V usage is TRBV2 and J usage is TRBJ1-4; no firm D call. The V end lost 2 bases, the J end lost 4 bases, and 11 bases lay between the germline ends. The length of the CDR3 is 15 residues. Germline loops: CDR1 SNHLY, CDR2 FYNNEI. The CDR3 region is CASSERIQINEKLFF. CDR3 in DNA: TGTGCCAGCAGTGAAAGGATCCAGATTAATGAAAAACTGTTTTTT.

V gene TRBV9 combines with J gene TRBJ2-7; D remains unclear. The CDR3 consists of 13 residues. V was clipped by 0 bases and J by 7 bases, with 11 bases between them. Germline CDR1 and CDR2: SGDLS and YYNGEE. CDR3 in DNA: TGTGCCAGCAGCGTAGGCCCGTTACGGGAGCAGTACTTC. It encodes CASSVGPLREQYF.

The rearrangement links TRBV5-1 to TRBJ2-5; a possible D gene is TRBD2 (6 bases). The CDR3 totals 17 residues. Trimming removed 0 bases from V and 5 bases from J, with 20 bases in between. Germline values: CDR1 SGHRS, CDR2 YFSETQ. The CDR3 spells CASSLGGVIGGQETQYF. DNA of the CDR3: TGCGCCAGCAGCTTGGGGGGGGTCATCGGAGGCCAGGAGACCCAGTACTTC. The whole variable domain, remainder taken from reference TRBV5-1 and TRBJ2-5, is KAGVTQTPRYLIKTRGQQVTLSCSPISGHRSVSWYQQTPGQGLQFLFEYFSETQRNKGNFPGRFSGRQFSNSRSEMNVSTLELGDSALYLCASSLGGVIGGQETQYFGPGTRLLVL.

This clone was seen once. In nucleotides, the CDR3 is TGTGCCAGCAGCTTTGGGTCGGCAAGGGCCACCGGGGAGCTGTTTTTT. It is translated as CASSFGSARATGELFF. V is TRBV7-8 and J is TRBJ2-2; no reliable D call. Germline CDR1 and CDR2: SGHVS and FQNEAQ. The CDR3 has 16 amino acids. The V gene lost 3 bases and the J gene lost 4 bases, with 15 bases spanning the gap.

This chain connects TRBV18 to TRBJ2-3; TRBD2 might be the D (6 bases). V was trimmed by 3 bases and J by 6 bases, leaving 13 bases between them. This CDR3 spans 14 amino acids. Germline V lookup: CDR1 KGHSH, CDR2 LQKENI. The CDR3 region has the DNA TGTGCCAGCTCACCGGGCGGGGATCTCGATACGCAGTATTTT. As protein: CASSPGGDLDTQYF.

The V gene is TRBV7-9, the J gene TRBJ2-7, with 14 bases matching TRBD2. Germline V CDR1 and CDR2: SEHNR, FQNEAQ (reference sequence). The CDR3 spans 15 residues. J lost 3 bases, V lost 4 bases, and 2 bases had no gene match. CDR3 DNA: TGTGCCAGCAGCTCGGGACTAGCGGGAGTCTACGAGCAGTACTTC. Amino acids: CASSSGLAGVYEQYF. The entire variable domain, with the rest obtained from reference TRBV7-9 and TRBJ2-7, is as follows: DTGVSQNPRHKITKRGQNVTFRCDPISEHNRLYWYRQTLGQGPEFLTYFQNEAQLEKSRLLSDRFSAERPKGSFSTLEIQRTEQGDSAMYLCASSSGLAGVYEQYFGPGTRLTVT.

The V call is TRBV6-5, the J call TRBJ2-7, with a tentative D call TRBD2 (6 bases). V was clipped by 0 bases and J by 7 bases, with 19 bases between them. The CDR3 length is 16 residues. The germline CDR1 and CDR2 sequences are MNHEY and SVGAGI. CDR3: CASSYSPGTLVEEQYF. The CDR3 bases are TGTGCCAGCAGTTACTCTCCCGGGACTTTAGTAGAAGAGCAGTACTTC.

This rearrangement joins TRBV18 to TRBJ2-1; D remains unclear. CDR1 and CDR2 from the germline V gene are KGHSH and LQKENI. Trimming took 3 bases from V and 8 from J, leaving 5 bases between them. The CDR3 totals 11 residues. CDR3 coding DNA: TGTGCCAGCTCACCTGTGCATGAGCAGTTCTTC. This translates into CASSPVHEQFF.

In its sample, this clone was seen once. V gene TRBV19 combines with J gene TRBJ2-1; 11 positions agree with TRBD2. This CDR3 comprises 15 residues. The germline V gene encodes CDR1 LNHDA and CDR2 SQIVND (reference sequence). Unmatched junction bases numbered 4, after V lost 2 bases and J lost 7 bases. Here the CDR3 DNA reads TGTGCCAGTAGTATAACCCGACTAGCGGGAAATGAGCAGTTCTTC. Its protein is CASSITRLAGNEQFF.

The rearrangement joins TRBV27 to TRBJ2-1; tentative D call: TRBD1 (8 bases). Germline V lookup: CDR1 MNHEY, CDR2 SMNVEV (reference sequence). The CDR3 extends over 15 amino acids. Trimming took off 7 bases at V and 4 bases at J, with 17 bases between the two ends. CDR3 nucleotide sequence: TGTGCCAGCAAACAGGGGGGGGCCGATTACAATGAGCAGTTCTTC. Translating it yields CASKQGGADYNEQFF.

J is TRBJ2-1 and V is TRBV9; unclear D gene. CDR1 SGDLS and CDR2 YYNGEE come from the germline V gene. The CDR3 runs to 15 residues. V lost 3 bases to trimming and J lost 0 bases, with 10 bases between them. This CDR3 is CASSETVSSYNEQFF. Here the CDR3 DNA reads TGTGCCAGCAGCGAGACGGTGAGCTCCTACAATGAGCAGTTCTTC.

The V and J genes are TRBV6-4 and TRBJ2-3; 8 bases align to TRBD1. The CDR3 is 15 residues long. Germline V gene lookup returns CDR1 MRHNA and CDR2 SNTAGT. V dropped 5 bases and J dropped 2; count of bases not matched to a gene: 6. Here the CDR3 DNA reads TGTGCCAGCAGTATTGGACAGGGCCACACAGATACGCAGTATTTT. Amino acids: CASSIGQGHTDTQYF.

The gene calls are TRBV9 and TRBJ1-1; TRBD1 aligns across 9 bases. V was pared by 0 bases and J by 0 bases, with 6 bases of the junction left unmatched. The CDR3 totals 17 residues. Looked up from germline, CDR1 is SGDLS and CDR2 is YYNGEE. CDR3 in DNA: TGTGCCAGCAGCGTAGGACAGGGGGGGACTATGAACACTGAAGCTTTCTTT. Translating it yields CASSVGQGGTMNTEAFF.

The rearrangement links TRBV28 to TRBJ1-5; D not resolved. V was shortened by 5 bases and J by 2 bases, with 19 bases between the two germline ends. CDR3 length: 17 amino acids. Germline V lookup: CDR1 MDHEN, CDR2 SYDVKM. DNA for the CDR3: TGTGCCAGCAGTACCCTTCAGATTCTTCGTGGCAATCAGCCCCAGCATTTT. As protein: CASSTLQILRGNQPQHF.

For the CDR3, the DNA is TGTGCCAGCAGTTGGGGGGACGGCTACGAGCAGTACTTC. As protein: CASSWGDGYEQYF. The chain is built from TRBV6-5 and TRBJ2-7, with D possibly TRBD2 on 6 matching bases. Per the germline V gene, CDR1 is MNHEY and CDR2 is SVGAGI. The CDR3 consists of 13 residues. Trimming cost V 4 bases and J 3 bases, with 10 bases left between them.

CDR3 sequence: CASSLVGAAYNSPLHF. For the CDR3, the DNA is TGTGCCAGCAGCTTGGTAGGGGCCGCCTATAATTCACCCCTCCACTTT. The chain combines TRBV5-4 with TRBJ1-6; D possibly corresponds to TRBD1 (5 bases). The CDR3 runs 16 residues. CDR1 and CDR2 from the germline V gene are SGHNT and YYREEE (reference sequence). The V and J ends lost 0 bases and 2 bases respectively, with 9 bases between them.

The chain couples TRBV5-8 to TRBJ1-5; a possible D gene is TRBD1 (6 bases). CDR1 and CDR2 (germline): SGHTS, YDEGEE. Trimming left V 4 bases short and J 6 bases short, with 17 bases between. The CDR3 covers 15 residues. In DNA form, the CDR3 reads TGTGCCAGCAGCGTGGGGGCTTCGGCTACTCAGCCCCAGCATTTT. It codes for CASSVGASATQPQHF.

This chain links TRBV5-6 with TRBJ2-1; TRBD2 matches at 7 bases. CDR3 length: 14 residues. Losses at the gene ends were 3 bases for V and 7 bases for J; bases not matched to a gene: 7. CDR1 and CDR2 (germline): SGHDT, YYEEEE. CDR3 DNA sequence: TGTGCCAGCAGCTCGGGGGGTACCGAGAATGAGCAGTTCTTC. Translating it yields CASSSGGTENEQFF.

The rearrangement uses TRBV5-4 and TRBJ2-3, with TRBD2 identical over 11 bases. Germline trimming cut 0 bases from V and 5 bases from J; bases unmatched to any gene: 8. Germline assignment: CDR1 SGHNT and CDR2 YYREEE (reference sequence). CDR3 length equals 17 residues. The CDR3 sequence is CASSLGGTSGRGDTQYF. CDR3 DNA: TGTGCCAGCAGCTTGGGGGGGACTAGCGGCCGAGGAGATACGCAGTATTTT.

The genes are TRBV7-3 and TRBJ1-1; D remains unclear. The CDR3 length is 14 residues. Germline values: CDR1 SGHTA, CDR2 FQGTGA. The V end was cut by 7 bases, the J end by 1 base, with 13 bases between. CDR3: CASKGGPGNTEAFF. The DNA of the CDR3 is TGTGCCAGCAAAGGAGGGCCAGGGAACACTGAAGCTTTCTTT. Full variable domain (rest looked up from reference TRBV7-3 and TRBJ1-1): GAGVSQTPSNKVTEKGKYVELRCDPISGHTALYWYRQSLGQGPEFLIYFQGTGAADDSGLPNDRFFAVRPEGSVSTLKIQRTERGDSAVYLCASKGGPGNTEAFFGQGTRLTVV.

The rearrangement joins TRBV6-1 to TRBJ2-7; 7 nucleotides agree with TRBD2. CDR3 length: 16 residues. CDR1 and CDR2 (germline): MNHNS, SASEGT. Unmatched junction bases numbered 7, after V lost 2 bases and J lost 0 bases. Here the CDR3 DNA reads TGTGCCAGCAGTGAAAGCGGGGCCTCTCACTCCTACGAGCAGTACTTC. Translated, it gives CASSESGASHSYEQYF.

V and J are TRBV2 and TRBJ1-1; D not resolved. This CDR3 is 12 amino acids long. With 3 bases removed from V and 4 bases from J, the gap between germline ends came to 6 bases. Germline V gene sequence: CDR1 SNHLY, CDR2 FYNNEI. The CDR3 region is CASSEFGTEAFF. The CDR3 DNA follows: TGTGCCAGCAGTGAGTTCGGCACTGAAGCTTTCTTT.